This T cell receptor (beta chain) was retrieved from a study of cytotoxic CD8 clonotypes in ibrutinib-treated CLL. The sample holds a few counts of this clone. Germline CDR1 is SGDLS and CDR2 is YYNGEE. After removal of 0 bases from V and 4 bases from J, the junction contained 11 bases not matched to a gene. This CDR3 region has 18 residues. Assay used: immunoSEQ multiplex PCR; TCRdb lists only in-frame clones, some missing. The data show about 76,000 clones, just over 85% seen once. The source is a human donor with chronic lymphocytic leukemia. The sample consisted of PBMCs, taken before ibrutinib treatment. The chain recombines TRBV9 with TRBJ2-1; TRBD2 matches at 9 bases. Written as DNA, the CDR3 is TGTGCCAGCAGCGTAGTGTTCGGGGGACTAGCAAATTACAATGAGCAGTTCTTC. Protein sequence: CASSVVFGGLANYNEQFF.